These T cell receptor beta chains were read from a single sample in a study of shared clonotypes between healthy human individuals. TCRdb's copy holds only in-frame clones and misses some; the assay was immunoSEQ multiplex PCR. In the table there are roughly 500,000 clones, around 95% of which are singletons. Sequenced material: naive CD4+ T cells sorted from blood. These receptors were taken from a woman aged 25 to 45 in good health. Each CDR3 is given with its conserved first and last residue. D genes are given only for firm matches. Size is omitted from some rows. Given values are once, few, many or a class for expanded clones.

d_call: .; v_call: TRBV5-6; j_call: TRBJ1-2; clone_size: .; cdr3_nt: TGTGCCAGCAGCTTTTTTGAGGGTTACGATGGCTACACCTTC; cdr3_aa: CASSFFEGYDGYTF
d_call: TRBD1; v_call: TRBV10-1; j_call: TRBJ2-7; clone_size: .; cdr3_nt: TGCGCCAGCAGTGAGTCTCGGACAGGAGAATACGAGCAGTACTTC; cdr3_aa: CASSESRTGEYEQYF
d_call: .; v_call: TRBV5-1; j_call: TRBJ1-5; clone_size: .; cdr3_nt: TGCGCCAGCAGCTTGGGAGGGGATAATCCCCAGCATTTT; cdr3_aa: CASSLGGDNPQHF
d_call: TRBD1; v_call: TRBV5-5; j_call: TRBJ2-7; clone_size: .; cdr3_nt: TGTGCCAGCAGGGGACAGGTTCTCGAGCAGTACTTC; cdr3_aa: CASRGQVLEQYF
d_call: .; v_call: TRBV2; j_call: TRBJ2-5; clone_size: .; cdr3_nt: TGTGCCAGCAGTGAAGCGCTTCCCCGCCAAGAGACCCAGTACTTC; cdr3_aa: CASSEALPRQETQYF
d_call: .; v_call: TRBV11-2; j_call: TRBJ1-4; clone_size: .; cdr3_nt: TGTGCCAGCAGACACCGGGGCAGGGGAGAGTATGAAAAACTGTTTTTT; cdr3_aa: CASRHRGRGEYEKLFF
d_call: TRBD1; v_call: TRBV11-2; j_call: TRBJ2-7; clone_size: once; cdr3_nt: TGTGCCACCGGAGACAGGGTTTACGAGCAGTACTTC; cdr3_aa: CATGDRVYEQYF
d_call: .; v_call: TRBV6-5; j_call: TRBJ1-1; clone_size: .; cdr3_nt: TGTGCCAGCAGTCCACAGGGCACTGAAGCTTTCTTT; cdr3_aa: CASSPQGTEAFF
d_call: TRBD1; v_call: TRBV18; j_call: TRBJ2-7; clone_size: .; cdr3_nt: TGTGCCAGCTCACCCATCGGACAGGAGTACGAGCAGTACTTC; cdr3_aa: CASSPIGQEYEQYF
d_call: .; v_call: TRBV4-1; j_call: TRBJ1-1; clone_size: .; cdr3_nt: TGCGCCAGCAGCCATACTCCCGTTACCACTGAAGCTTTCTTT; cdr3_aa: CASSHTPVTTEAFF
d_call: .; v_call: TRBV28; j_call: TRBJ2-7; clone_size: .; cdr3_nt: TGTGCCAGCAGTTTATACAGGGAGCTCCTCTTC; cdr3_aa: CASSLYRELLF
d_call: .; v_call: TRBV6-1; j_call: TRBJ2-1; clone_size: .; cdr3_nt: TGTGCCAGCAGTGAAGGGGACAAAGGTGTTGACGTTGGGCATGAGCAGTTCTTC; cdr3_aa: CASSEGDKGVDVGHEQFF
d_call: .; v_call: TRBV30; j_call: TRBJ1-5; clone_size: .; cdr3_nt: TGTGCCTGGAGCGGGCCCGGGCGCCAGCCCCAGCATTTT; cdr3_aa: CAWSGPGRQPQHF
d_call: .; v_call: TRBV6-1; j_call: TRBJ2-7; clone_size: .; cdr3_nt: TGTGCCAGCAGTGGAGAGGTTTCAGAGCAGTACTTC; cdr3_aa: CASSGEVSEQYF
d_call: TRBD1; v_call: TRBV2; j_call: TRBJ2-7; clone_size: once; cdr3_nt: TGTGCCAGCAGTGCCATCGGGACAGACTACGAGCAGTACTTC; cdr3_aa: CASSAIGTDYEQYF
d_call: .; v_call: TRBV28; j_call: TRBJ2-5; clone_size: once; cdr3_nt: TGTGCCAGCAGCCCACCAGGGTCCCAAGGGACCCAGTACTTC; cdr3_aa: CASSPPGSQGTQYF
d_call: TRBD1; v_call: TRBV25-1; j_call: TRBJ1-3; clone_size: .; cdr3_nt: TGTGCCAGCAGTGGCCAACCGGGACAGGTGATCTCTGGAAACACCATATATTTT; cdr3_aa: CASSGQPGQVISGNTIYF
d_call: TRBD1; v_call: TRBV6-5; j_call: TRBJ1-3; clone_size: .; cdr3_nt: TGTGCCAGCAGTCGGGGACAGGGAAGAAACACCATATATTTT; cdr3_aa: CASSRGQGRNTIYF